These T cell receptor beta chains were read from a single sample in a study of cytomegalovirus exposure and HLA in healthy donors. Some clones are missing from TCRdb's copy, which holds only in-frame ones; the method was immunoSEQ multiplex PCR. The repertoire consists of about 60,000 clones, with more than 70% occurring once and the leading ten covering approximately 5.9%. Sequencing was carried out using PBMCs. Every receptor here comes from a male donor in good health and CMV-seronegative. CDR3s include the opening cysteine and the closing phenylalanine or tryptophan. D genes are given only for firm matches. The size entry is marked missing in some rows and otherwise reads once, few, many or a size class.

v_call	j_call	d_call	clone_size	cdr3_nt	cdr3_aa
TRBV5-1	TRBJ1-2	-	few	TGCGCCAGCAGCCCCCAGACAGGTCCTAACTATGGCTACACCTTC	CASSPQTGPNYGYTF
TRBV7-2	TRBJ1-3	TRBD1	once	TGTGCCAGCAGCTGGCGACAGGGAAGCGGAAACACCATATATTTT	CASSWRQGSGNTIYF
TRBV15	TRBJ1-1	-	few	TGTGCCACCAGATGGCAGGAGGGAATGAACACTGAAGCTTTCTTT	CATRWQEGMNTEAFF
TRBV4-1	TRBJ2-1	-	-	TGCGCCAGCAGCCAAGACAGAAATGAGCAGTTCTTC	CASSQDRNEQFF
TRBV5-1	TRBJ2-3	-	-	TGCGCCAGCAGCTTGCGGTTAGAGTACACAGATACGCAGTATTTT	CASSLRLEYTDTQYF
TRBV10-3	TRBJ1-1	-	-	TGTGCCATCAGTGCGGACAGAGCAATGAACACTGAAGCTTTCTTT	CAISADRAMNTEAFF
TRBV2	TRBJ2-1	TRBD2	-	TGTGCCAGCAGTGGGACTAGCGGGGGTTACAATGAGCAGTTCTTC	CASSGTSGGYNEQFF
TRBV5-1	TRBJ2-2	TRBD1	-	TGCGCCAGCAGCTTTCGACAGGGGGCGAGAACCGGGGAGCTGTTTTTT	CASSFRQGARTGELFF
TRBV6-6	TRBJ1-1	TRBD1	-	TGTGCCAGCAGTTCGCGACAGGGGAGTCCTGAAGCTTTCTTT	CASSSRQGSPEAFF
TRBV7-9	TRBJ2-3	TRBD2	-	TGTGCCAGCAGCGGACGGGGAGCGGGGGGGTTTAGCACAGATACGCAGTATTTT	CASSGRGAGGFSTDTQYF
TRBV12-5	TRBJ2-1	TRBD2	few	TGTGCTAGTGGCCCCGGACTAGCGAATGAGCAGTTCTTC	CASGPGLANEQFF
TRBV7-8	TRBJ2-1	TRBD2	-	TGTGCCAGCAGCTCCCTAGCGGGGGGGCCGGGGGGTGAGCAGTTCTTC	CASSSLAGGPGGEQFF
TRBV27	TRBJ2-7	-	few	TGTGCCAGCAGTTTATTAATCGGGATGGCGGACGAGCAGTACTTC	CASSLLIGMADEQYF
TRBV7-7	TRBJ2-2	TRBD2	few	TGTGCCAGCAGCTTAGCTAGCGGGAGGAACACCGGGGAGCTGTTTTTT	CASSLASGRNTGELFF
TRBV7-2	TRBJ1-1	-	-	TGTGCCAGCAGCCCACACGGGGGTGAAAACACTGAAGCTTTCTTT	CASSPHGGENTEAFF
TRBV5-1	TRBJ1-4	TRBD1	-	TGCGCCAGCAGCCCAAGGACAGGGGAGAATGAAAAACTGTTTTTT	CASSPRTGENEKLFF
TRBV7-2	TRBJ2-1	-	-	TGTGCCAGCAGCTTAGCGGATTTGCCTGGAGGCAATGAGCAGTTCTTC	CASSLADLPGGNEQFF
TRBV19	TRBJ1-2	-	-	TGTGCCAGTAGGGCCGGGAAAAACTATGGCTACACCTTC	CASRAGKNYGYTF
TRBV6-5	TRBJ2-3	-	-	TGTGCCAGCAGTTTCCAGGGCCAAGGCACAGATACGCAGTATTTT	CASSFQGQGTDTQYF
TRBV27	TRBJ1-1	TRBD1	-	TGTGCCAGCAGTTTATGGGGACAGGGGGACACTGAAGCTTTCTTT	CASSLWGQGDTEAFF
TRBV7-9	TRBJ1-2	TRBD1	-	TGTGCCACCCTACGGTCCGGACAGGGACCTAATAATGGCTACACCTTC	CATLRSGQGPNNGYTF
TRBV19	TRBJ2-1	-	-	TGTGCCAGTAGTCAAACTTACAGCTCCTACAATGAGCAGTTCTTC	CASSQTYSSYNEQFF
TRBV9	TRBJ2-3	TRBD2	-	TGTGCCAGCAGCGTAGTTGGGCTAGCGGGGAGCCAGACAGATACGCAGTATTTT	CASSVVGLAGSQTDTQYF
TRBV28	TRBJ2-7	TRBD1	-	TGTGCCAGCAGCGCTCCTGAGACAGGGGATTACTACGAGCAGTACTTC	CASSAPETGDYYEQYF
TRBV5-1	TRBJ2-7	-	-	TGCGCCAGCAGCTTGGGGCAGGGGATCGTGTACGAGCAGTACTTC	CASSLGQGIVYEQYF
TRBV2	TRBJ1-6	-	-	TGTGCCAGCAGTCCTGTGGCCAATTCACCCCTCCACTTT	CASSPVANSPLHF
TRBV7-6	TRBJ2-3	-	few	TGTGCCAGCAGCTCCTGGAGGGATACGCAGTATTTT	CASSSWRDTQYF
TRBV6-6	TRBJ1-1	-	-	TGTGCCAGCAGTTACGCATTTGGGGGGTTGACTGAAGCTTTCTTT	CASSYAFGGLTEAFF
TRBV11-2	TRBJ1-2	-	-	TGTGCCAGCAGCTTAGCAGGGGACGGAGGCTACACCTTC	CASSLAGDGGYTF
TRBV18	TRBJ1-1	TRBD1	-	TGTGCCAGCTCAAGGGCACCGGGACAGGGGGCTGAAGCTTTCTTT	CASSRAPGQGAEAFF
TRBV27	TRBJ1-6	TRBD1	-	TGTGCCAGCAGTTTATCGGACAGGGATAGGTATAATTCACCCCTCCACTTT	CASSLSDRDRYNSPLHF
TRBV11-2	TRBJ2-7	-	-	TGTGCCAGCAGCTCCGAAGGACTACTTACGCATAGCTCCTACGAGCAGTACTTC	CASSSEGLLTHSSYEQYF
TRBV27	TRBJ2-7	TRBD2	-	TGTGCCAGCAGTTTAATAAGGGTCCGTTTTGGCGGGGGGCCATACGAGCAGTACTTC	CASSLIRVRFGGGPYEQYF
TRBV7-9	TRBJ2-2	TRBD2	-	TGTTCCAGCAGCTTATCCGGGGGGGCCTCGAAGAACACCGGGGAGCTGTTTTTT	CSSSLSGGASKNTGELFF
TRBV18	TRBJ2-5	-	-	TGTGCCAGCTCACCTTTGCCGGGAGCCCAAGAGACCCAGTACTTC	CASSPLPGAQETQYF
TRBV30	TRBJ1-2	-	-	TGTGCCTCTACCGGGAGCCGCTACACCTTC	CASTGSRYTF
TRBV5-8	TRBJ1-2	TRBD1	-	TGTGCCAGCAGCTCCCAGGGGGCGCAGGTCTATGGCTACACCTTC	CASSSQGAQVYGYTF
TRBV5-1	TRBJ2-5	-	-	TGCGCCAGCAGAGAAGTCGTTAGCCAAGAGACCCAGTACTTC	CASREVVSQETQYF
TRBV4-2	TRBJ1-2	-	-	TGTGCCAGCAGCCAAGACAGGGTCTATGGCTACACCTTC	CASSQDRVYGYTF
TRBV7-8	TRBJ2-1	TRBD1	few	TGTGCCAGCAGCTTAGGAGGACAGGGACAGTTCTTC	CASSLGGQGQFF
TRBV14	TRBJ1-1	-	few	TGTGCCAGCAGCCAGTACTTGACAGGTTTTCACACTGAAGCTTTCTTT	CASSQYLTGFHTEAFF
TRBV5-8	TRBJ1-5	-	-	TGTGCCAGCCTCGGACAGTACAATCAGCCCCAGCATTTT	CASLGQYNQPQHF
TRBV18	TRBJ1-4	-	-	TGTGCCAGCTCACCGAGAGTGGGAGCGGGTGAAAAACTGTTTTTT	CASSPRVGAGEKLFF
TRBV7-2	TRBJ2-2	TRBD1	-	TGTGCCAGCAGCTTAAACCGGGACAGCGGGGAGCTGTTTTTT	CASSLNRDSGELFF
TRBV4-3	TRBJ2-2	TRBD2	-	TGCGCCAGCAGCCAAGGGGGACTAGCGGGGTTCACCGGGGAGCTGTTTTTT	CASSQGGLAGFTGELFF
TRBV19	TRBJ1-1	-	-	TGTGCCAGTAGTATACGGGGGACGAACACTGAAGCTTTCTTT	CASSIRGTNTEAFF
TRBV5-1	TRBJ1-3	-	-	TGCGCCAGCAGCTTGGAGCCCTCTGGAAACACCATATATTTT	CASSLEPSGNTIYF
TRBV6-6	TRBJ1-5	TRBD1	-	TGTGCCAGCAGTACCCAGGGGGCTGGTCAGCCCCAGCATTTT	CASSTQGAGQPQHF
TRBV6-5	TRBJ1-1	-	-	TGTGCCAGCTCCCCCGACAGTTTTGGGAACACTGAAGCTTTCTTT	CASSPDSFGNTEAFF
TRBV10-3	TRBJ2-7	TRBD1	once	TGTGCCATCAGTGACCGGGACAGGGTGAGCTCCTACGAGCAGTACTTC	CAISDRDRVSSYEQYF
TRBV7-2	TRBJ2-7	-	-	TGTGCCAGCAGCTCCCCCCTTGGTAGCGTAGGGTACGAGCAGTACTTC	CASSSPLGSVGYEQYF
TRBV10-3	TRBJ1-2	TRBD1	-	TGTGCCATCAGTGAGTCGTCGTGGACAGGGAACTATGGCTACACCTTC	CAISESSWTGNYGYTF
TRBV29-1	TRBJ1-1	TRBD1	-	TGCAGCGCGGGACAGGCGAACACTGAAGCTTTCTTT	CSAGQANTEAFF